Detailed here is one T cell receptor (beta chain). In the source study's methods: Estimation of nucleated cell counts relied on the amplification of reference gene primers. Sequencing was performed with immunoSEQ multiplex PCR; in TCRdb, only in-frame clones are kept and a portion is missing. The D gene and trimming were derived from the DNA, and the V and J assignments and clone size from that table. This table holds 140,000 to 150,000 clones, roughly 86% found once. The V end lost 0 bases, the J end lost 5 bases, and 13 bases lay between the germline ends. Per germline, CDR1 MGHRA and CDR2 YSYEKL. The CDR3 runs to 15 residues. This sample was taken from a study of blood T cell repertoires in COVID-19. Study as a whole: Italy, Spain and the United States were the sources of the convalescent and acute COVID-19 samples. T cells, B-cell-depleted T cells, or PBMCs supplied cDNA or gDNA.

The chain combines TRBV4-1 with TRBJ1-2; D remains unclear. This sequence was found in a human donor in a cohort sampled during active COVID-19. Sequenced: peripheral blood. The CDR3: CASSQEPGFGYGYTF. The CDR3 coding sequence is TGCGCCAGCAGCCAAGAACCGGGGTTTGGGTATGGCTACACCTTC.